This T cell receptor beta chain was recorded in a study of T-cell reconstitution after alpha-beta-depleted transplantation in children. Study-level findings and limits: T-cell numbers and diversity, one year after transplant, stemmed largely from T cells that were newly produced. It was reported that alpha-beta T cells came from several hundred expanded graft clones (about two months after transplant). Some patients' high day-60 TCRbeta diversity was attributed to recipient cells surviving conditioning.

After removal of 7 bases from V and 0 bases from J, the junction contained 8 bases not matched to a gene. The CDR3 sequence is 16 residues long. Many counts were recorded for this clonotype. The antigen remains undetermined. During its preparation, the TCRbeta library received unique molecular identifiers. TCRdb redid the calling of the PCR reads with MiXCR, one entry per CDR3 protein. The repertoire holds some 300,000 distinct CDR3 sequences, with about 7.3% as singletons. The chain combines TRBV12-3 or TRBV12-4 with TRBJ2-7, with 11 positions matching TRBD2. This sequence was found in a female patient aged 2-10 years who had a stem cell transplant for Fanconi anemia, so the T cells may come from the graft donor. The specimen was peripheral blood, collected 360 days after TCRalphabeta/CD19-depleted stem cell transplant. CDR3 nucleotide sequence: TGTGCCAGCACTTCCGTTAGCGGGAGGGACTCCTACGAGCAGTACTTC. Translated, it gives CASTSVSGRDSYEQYF.